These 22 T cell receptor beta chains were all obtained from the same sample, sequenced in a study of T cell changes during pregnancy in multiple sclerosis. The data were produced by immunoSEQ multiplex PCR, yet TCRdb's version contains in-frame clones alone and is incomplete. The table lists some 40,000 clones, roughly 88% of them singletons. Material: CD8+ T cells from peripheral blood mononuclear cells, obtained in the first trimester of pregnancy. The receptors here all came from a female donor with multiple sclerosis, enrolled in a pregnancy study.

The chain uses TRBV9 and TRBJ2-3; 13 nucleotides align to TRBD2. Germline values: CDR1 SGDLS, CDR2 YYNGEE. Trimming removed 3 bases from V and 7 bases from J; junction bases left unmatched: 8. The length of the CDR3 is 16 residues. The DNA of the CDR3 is TGTGCCAGCAGCGACCCGACTAGCGGGGGGCATAATACGCAGTATTTT. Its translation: CASSDPTSGGHNTQYF. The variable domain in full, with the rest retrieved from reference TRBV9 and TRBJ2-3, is DSGVTQTPKHLITATGQRVTLRCSPRSGDLSVYWYQQSLDQGLQFLIQYYNGEERAKGNILERFSAQQFPDLHSELNLSSLELGDSALYFCASSDPTSGGHNTQYFGPGTRLTVL.

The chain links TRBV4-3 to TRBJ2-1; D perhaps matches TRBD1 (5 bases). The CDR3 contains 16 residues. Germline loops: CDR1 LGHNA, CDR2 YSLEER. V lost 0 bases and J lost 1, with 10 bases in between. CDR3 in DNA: TGCGCCAGCAGCCAAGACAGGGAAGGATCCTACAATGAGCAGTTCTTC. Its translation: CASSQDREGSYNEQFF.

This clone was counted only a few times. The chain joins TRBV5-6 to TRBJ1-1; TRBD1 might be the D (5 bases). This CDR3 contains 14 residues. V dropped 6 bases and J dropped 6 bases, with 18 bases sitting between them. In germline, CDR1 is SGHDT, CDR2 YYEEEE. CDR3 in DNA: TGTGCCAGCATGGGAGGGGCTGAGGGCGCTGAAGCTTTCTTT. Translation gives CASMGGAEGAEAFF.

CDR3 sequence reads: CSVALAGGGYGYTF. CDR3 DNA sequence: TGCAGCGTTGCTTTGGCCGGAGGAGGCTATGGCTACACCTTC. This rearrangement joins TRBV29-1 to TRBJ1-2, with D hard to call. The germline V and J ends were trimmed by 4 bases and 4 bases, with 16 bases remaining between them. CDR3 size: 14 residues. Germline assignment: CDR1 SQVTM and CDR2 ANQGSEA. Complete variable domain (other parts from reference TRBV29-1 and TRBJ1-2): SAVISQKPSRDICQRGTSLTIQCQVDSQVTMMFWYRQQPGQSLTLIATANQGSEATYESGFVIDKFPISRPNLTFSTLTVSNMSPEDSSIYLCSVALAGGGYGYTFGSGTRLTVV.

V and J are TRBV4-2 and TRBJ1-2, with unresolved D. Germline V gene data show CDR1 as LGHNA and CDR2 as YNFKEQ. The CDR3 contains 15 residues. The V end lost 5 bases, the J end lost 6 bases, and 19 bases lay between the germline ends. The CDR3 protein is CASSKKIKERDGYTF. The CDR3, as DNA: TGTGCCAGCAGCAAAAAGATTAAGGAGAGGGATGGCTACACCTTC.

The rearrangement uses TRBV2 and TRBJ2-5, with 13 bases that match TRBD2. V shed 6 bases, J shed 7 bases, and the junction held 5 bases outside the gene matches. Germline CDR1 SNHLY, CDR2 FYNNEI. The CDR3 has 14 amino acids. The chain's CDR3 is CASRTSGGYLTQYF. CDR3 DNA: TGTGCCAGCAGGACTAGCGGGGGGTACCTGACCCAGTACTTC. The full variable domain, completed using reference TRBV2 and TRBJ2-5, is EPEVTQTPSHQVTQMGQEVILRCVPISNHLYFYWYRQILGQKVEFLVSFYNNEISEKSEIFDDQFSVERPDGSNFTLKIRSTKLEDSAMYFCASRTSGGYLTQYFGPGTRLLVL.

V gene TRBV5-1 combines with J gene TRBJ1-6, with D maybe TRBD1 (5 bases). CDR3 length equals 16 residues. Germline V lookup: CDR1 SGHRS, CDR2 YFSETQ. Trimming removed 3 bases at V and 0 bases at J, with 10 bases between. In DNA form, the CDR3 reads TGCGCCAGCAGCTATTGGGGCAGCTCCTATAATTCACCCCTCCACTTT. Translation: CASSYWGSSYNSPLHF.

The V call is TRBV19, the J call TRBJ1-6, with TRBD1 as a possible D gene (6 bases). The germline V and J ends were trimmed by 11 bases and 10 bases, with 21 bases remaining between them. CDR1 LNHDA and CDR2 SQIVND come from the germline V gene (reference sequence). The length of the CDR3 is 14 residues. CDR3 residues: CASSGGGGRSPLHF. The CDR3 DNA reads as TGTGCCTCCTCCGGGGGAGGGGGAAGGTCACCCCTCCACTTT.

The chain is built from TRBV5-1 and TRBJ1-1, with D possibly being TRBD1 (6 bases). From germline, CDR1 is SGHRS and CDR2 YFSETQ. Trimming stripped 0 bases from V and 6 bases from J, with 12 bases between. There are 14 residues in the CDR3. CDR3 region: CASSLEGGPPEAFF. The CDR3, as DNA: TGCGCCAGCAGCTTGGAGGGGGGGCCACCTGAAGCTTTCTTT.

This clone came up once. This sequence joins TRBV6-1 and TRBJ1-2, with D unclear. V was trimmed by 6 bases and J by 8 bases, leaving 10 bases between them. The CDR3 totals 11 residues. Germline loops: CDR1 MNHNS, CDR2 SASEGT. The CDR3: CASRANGGYTF. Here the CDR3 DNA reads TGTGCCAGCAGGGCCAACGGGGGCTACACCTTC.

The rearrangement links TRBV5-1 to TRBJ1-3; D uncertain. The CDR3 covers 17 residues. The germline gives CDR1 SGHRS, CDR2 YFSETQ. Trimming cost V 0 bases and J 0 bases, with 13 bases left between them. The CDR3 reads CASSLEPGSRSGNTIYF. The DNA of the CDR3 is TGCGCCAGCAGCTTGGAACCAGGATCCCGCTCTGGAAACACCATATATTTT.

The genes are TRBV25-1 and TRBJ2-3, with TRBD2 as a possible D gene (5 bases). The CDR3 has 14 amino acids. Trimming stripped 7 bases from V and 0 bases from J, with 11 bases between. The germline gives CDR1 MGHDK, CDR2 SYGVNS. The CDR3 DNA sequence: TGTGCCAGCACGGGGTATCCTAGCACAGATACGCAGTATTTT. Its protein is CASTGYPSTDTQYF.

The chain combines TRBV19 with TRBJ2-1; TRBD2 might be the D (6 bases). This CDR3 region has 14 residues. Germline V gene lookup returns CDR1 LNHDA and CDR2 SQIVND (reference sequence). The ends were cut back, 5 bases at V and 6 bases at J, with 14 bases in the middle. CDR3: CASSAGLSGNEQFF. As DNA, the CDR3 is TGTGCCAGTAGTGCGGGGCTTTCGGGCAATGAGCAGTTCTTC.

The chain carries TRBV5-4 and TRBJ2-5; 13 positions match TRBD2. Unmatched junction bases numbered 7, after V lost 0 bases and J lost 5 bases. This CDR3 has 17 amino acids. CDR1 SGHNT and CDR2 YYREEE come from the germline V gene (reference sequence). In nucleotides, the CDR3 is TGTGCCAGCAGCTTGGCGGCCGGACTAGCGGGGGTCGAGACCCAGTACTTC. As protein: CASSLAAGLAGVETQYF.

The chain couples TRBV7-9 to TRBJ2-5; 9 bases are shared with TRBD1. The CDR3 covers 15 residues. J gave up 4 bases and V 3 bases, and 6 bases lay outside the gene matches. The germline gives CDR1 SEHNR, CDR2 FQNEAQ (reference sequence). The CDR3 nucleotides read TGTGCCAGCAGCTTCCGGGACAGGGTGGGAGAGACCCAGTACTTC. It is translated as CASSFRDRVGETQYF.

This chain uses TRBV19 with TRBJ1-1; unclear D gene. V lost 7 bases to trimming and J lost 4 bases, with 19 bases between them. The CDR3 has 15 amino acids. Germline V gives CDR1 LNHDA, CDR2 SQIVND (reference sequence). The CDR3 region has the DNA TGTGCCAGTACCGCCCGGGATTCGTTCGGCACTGAAGCTTTCTTT. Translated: CASTARDSFGTEAFF.

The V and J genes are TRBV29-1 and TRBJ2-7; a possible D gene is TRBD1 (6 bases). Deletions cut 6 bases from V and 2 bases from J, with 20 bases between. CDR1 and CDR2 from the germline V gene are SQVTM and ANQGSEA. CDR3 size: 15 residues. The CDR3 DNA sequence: TGCAGCGTGGGGCGCTTCCGGGACACTCCCTACGAGCAGTACTTC. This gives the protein CSVGRFRDTPYEQYF.

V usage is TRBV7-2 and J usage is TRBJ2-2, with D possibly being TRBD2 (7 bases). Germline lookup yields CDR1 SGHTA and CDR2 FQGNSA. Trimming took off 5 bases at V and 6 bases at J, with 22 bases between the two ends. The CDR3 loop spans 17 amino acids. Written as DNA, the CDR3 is TGTGCCAGCAGCAACCGGTGGGGGGGGCTTGGCGCCGGGGAGCTGTTTTTT. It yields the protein CASSNRWGGLGAGELFF.

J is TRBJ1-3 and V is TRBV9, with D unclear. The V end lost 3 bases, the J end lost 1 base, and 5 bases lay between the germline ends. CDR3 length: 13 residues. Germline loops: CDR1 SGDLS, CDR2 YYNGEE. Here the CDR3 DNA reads TGTGCCAGCAGCGACAATTCTGGAAACACCATATATTTT. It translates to CASSDNSGNTIYF. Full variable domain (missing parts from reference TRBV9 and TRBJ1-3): DSGVTQTPKHLITATGQRVTLRCSPRSGDLSVYWYQQSLDQGLQFLIQYYNGEERAKGNILERFSAQQFPDLHSELNLSSLELGDSALYFCASSDNSGNTIYFGEGSWLTVV.

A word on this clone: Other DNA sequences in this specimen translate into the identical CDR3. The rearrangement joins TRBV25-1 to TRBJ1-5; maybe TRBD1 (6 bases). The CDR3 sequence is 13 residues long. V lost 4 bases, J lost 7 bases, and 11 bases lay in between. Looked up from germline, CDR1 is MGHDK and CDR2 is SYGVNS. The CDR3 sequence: CASSVGGGQPQHF. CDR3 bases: TGTGCCAGCAGTGTTGGGGGCGGGCAGCCCCAGCATTTT.

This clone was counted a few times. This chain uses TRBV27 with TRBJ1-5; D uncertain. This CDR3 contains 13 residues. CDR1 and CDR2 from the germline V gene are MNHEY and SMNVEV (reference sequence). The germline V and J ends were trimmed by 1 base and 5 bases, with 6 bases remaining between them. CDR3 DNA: TGTGCCAGCAGTTTATACTACGATCAGCCCCAGCATTTT. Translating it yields CASSLYYDQPQHF.

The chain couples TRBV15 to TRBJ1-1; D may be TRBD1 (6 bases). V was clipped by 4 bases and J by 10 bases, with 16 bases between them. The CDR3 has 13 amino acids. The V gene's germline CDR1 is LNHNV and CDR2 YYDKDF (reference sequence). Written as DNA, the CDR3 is TGTGCCACCAGCAAAGGGGGGGAATCAGGAGCTTTCTTT. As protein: CATSKGGESGAFF.